One and the same sample provided the 15 T cell receptor beta chains below, sequenced in a study of shared clonotypes between healthy human individuals. This table comes from immunoSEQ multiplex PCR, and its TCRdb copy is limited to in-frame clones, with some not included. The sample has roughly 330,000 clones; around 72% are singletons. The sequenced material came from memory CD4+ T cells sorted from blood. The subset: CD45RA-negative fraction. Source of these receptors: a man aged 25 to 40 in good health.

This clone was seen only a few times. CDR3 bases: TGTGCCAGCAGCTTGATGGTGGGGTTCGCGGGAGGAAACTCCTACGAGCAGTACTTC. Its translation is CASSLMVGFAGGNSYEQYF. The J gene is TRBJ2-7, the V gene TRBV5-5, with TRBD2 matching over 8 bases. Germline values: CDR1 SGHKS, CDR2 YYEKEE (reference sequence). Losses at the gene ends were 1 base for V and 0 bases for J; bases not matched to a gene: 15. The CDR3 is made up of 19 amino acids.

This clone was recorded a few times. V is TRBV6-5 and J is TRBJ2-1; 9 nucleotides align to TRBD1. Unmatched junction bases numbered 10, after V lost 4 bases and J lost 6 bases. Germline V gives CDR1 MNHEY, CDR2 SVGAGI. The CDR3 runs 16 residues. The CDR3 reads CASSFVGTGKGNEQFF. The DNA for the CDR3 is TGTGCCAGCAGTTTTGTCGGGACAGGGAAAGGCAATGAGCAGTTCTTC.

The J gene is TRBJ2-5, the V gene TRBV30, with 7 bases lining up with TRBD1. This CDR3 region has 19 residues. Per the germline V gene, CDR1 is GTSNPN and CDR2 is SVGIG (reference sequence). V was pared by 0 bases and J by 1 base, with 17 bases of the junction left unmatched. The CDR3 bases are TGTGCCTGGAGTGTCCGAAGGGGGCGAGGGTTAACTCTCCAAGAGACCCAGTACTTC. It is translated as CAWSVRRGRGLTLQETQYF.

V usage is TRBV9 and J usage is TRBJ2-2; TRBD1 aligns across 9 bases. The CDR3 totals 15 residues. V was pared by 3 bases and J by 4 bases, with 4 bases of the junction left unmatched. CDR1 and CDR2 from the germline V gene are SGDLS and YYNGEE. CDR3 residues: CASSAGTGTTGELFF. The CDR3 DNA follows: TGTGCCAGCAGCGCCGGGACAGGGACCACCGGGGAGCTGTTTTTT.

The J gene is TRBJ1-1, the V gene TRBV5-1, with 8 bases that match TRBD1. The CDR3 sequence is 13 residues long. The germline V gene encodes CDR1 SGHRS and CDR2 YFSETQ. The trim removed 1 base at V and 10 bases at J, leaving 6 bases unmatched. Here the CDR3 reads CASSLPGTGVAFF. The CDR3 coding sequence is TGCGCCAGCAGCTTGCCCGGGACAGGCGTAGCTTTCTTT.

Here the CDR3 reads CASSPDPRGETQYF. CDR3 coding DNA: TGTGCCAGCAGCCCGGATCCGAGGGGAGAGACCCAGTACTTC. J is TRBJ2-5 and V is TRBV7-9; possibly TRBD1 or TRBD2 for D (5 bases each). The V and J ends lost 5 bases and 4 bases respectively, with 14 bases between them. This CDR3 region has 14 residues. Germline V gene sequence: CDR1 SEHNR, CDR2 FQNEAQ (reference sequence). The entire variable domain, with the rest obtained from reference TRBV7-9 and TRBJ2-5, is as follows: DTGVSQNPRHKITKRGQNVTFRCDPISEHNRLYWYRQTLGQGPEFLTYFQNEAQLEKSRLLSDRFSAERPKGSFSTLEIQRTEQGDSAMYLCASSPDPRGETQYFGPGTRLLVL.

The genes are TRBV4-1 and TRBJ1-1; the D is unclear. The ends were cut back, 0 bases at V and 6 bases at J, with 17 bases in the middle. Germline lookup yields CDR1 MGHRA and CDR2 YSYEKL. This CDR3 is built from 16 residues. CDR3 region: CASSQEGYPPAAEAFF. In DNA, the CDR3 is TGCGCCAGCAGCCAAGAGGGTTATCCTCCGGCGGCTGAAGCTTTCTTT.

V usage is TRBV29-1 and J usage is TRBJ2-3; D gene uncertain. The CDR3 spans 13 residues. Trimming removed 6 bases at V and 0 bases at J, with 10 bases between. The germline V gene has CDR1 SQVTM and CDR2 ANQGSEA. Written as DNA, the CDR3 is TGCAGCGTCGTTGGATCTAGCACAGATACGCAGTATTTT. Its translation is CSVVGSSTDTQYF.

The chain carries TRBV30 and TRBJ2-1; possible D gene TRBD2, 6 bases. V shed 4 bases and J shed 4 bases, with 14 bases lying between them. The V gene's germline CDR1 is GTSNPN and CDR2 SVGIG (reference sequence). CDR3 length: 14 amino acids. CDR3 residues: CAWTTASGYNEQFF. CDR3 bases: TGTGCCTGGACGACCGCGAGCGGGTACAATGAGCAGTTCTTC.

The chain has TRBV7-9 and TRBJ1-5, with a tentative D call TRBD1 (5 bases). Between the trimmed V and J ends, which lost 0 bases and 12 bases, there was a span of 9 bases. Germline V CDR1 and CDR2: SEHNR, FQNEAQ (reference sequence). The CDR3 contains 12 residues. This CDR3 is CASSLARGNQHF. CDR3 coding DNA: TGTGCCAGCAGCTTAGCACGGGGCAACCAGCATTTT.

The chain carries TRBV5-6 and TRBJ2-2; no clear D. Germline V gene lookup returns CDR1 SGHDT and CDR2 YYEEEE. Trimming took 2 bases from V and 6 from J, leaving 11 bases between them. This CDR3 region has 14 residues. The chain's CDR3 is CASSFSTRSGELFF. CDR3 in DNA: TGTGCCAGCAGCTTTTCTACCAGGTCCGGGGAGCTGTTTTTT.

The genes are TRBV4-1 and TRBJ2-1; a possible D gene is TRBD2 (5 bases). The germline gives CDR1 MGHRA, CDR2 YSYEKL. V lost 3 bases and J lost 0, with 18 bases in between. This CDR3 is 18 amino acids long. The CDR3 nucleotides read TGCGCCAGCAGCCACGGTGTTTTTAGACTAAGCTCCTACAATGAGCAGTTCTTC. The encoded protein is CASSHGVFRLSSYNEQFF.

At least ten counts were recorded for this clone. The rearrangement uses TRBV7-2 and TRBJ1-2; D gene uncertain. Germline V CDR1 and CDR2: SGHTA, FQGNSA. This CDR3 spans 15 amino acids. Trimming stripped 5 bases from V and 4 bases from J, with 17 bases between. In DNA, the CDR3 is TGTGCCAGCAGCCCCCGGGCCTTGGTGGGCTATGGCTACACCTTC. Amino acids: CASSPRALVGYGYTF.

This clone was detected ten times or more. This chain joins TRBV15 and TRBJ2-4; possibly TRBD2 for D (6 bases). The V gene lost 1 base and the J gene lost 0 bases, with 13 bases spanning the gap. Germline loops: CDR1 LNHNV, CDR2 YYDKDF (reference sequence). The CDR3 loop spans 17 amino acids. CDR3 DNA sequence: TGTGCCACCAGCAGAGTGGGTGGGGGGATAGCCAAAAACATTCAGTACTTC. This gives the protein CATSRVGGGIAKNIQYF.

V gene TRBV9 combines with J gene TRBJ2-2; D unresolved. V lost 0 bases, J lost 2 bases, and 5 bases lay in between. The germline V gene encodes CDR1 SGDLS and CDR2 YYNGEE. This CDR3 is built from 14 residues. This CDR3 reads CASSVGPNTGELFF. The CDR3 nucleotides are TGTGCCAGCAGCGTAGGGCCTAACACCGGGGAGCTGTTTTTT.